Listed below are T cell receptor beta chains from one sample, sequenced in a study of T cells after yellow fever vaccination. TCRdb independently ran MiXCR on the 5' RACE reads; one entry per CDR3 protein. The sample contains roughly 32,000 distinct CDR3 sequences, 8% to 11% of which appear only once. Specimen: PBMCs, either bulk or a sorted T-cell subset (CD4+, CD8+, memory, or dextramer-sorted; not recorded which), collected more than 14 days after the first yellow fever vaccination. These receptors all stem from a man younger than 30 who received the YFV17D yellow fever vaccine. CDR3s include the opening cysteine and the closing phenylalanine or tryptophan. D genes are given only for firm matches.

j_call,d_call,v_call,cdr3_aa
TRBJ1-3,TRBD1,TRBV20-1,CSYGQGGTIYF
TRBJ2-7,TRBD1,TRBV5-6,CASTDRGYEQYF
TRBJ2-2,.,TRBV12-3/TRBV12-4,CASSQGTGELFF
TRBJ2-2,TRBD2,TRBV6-1,CASSRPSGGLSGELFF
TRBJ1-2,.,TRBV27,CASSSVRDYGYTF
TRBJ2-3,.,TRBV10-2,CASSDPRTDTQYF
TRBJ1-4,.,TRBV3-1,CASSQGRGGLANEKLFF
TRBJ2-5,.,TRBV5-4,CASSFGGGAEETQYF
TRBJ1-4,.,TRBV4-3,CASSQVGPPNEKLFF
TRBJ2-7,.,TRBV6-5,CASSRHRKEQYF
TRBJ2-3,TRBD2,TRBV7-3,CASSVGTSVGTDTQYF
TRBJ2-2,.,TRBV4-2,CASSQDPPGTANTGELFF
TRBJ1-6,TRBD1,TRBV20-1,CSARTGGSGNSPLHF
TRBJ1-1,.,TRBV4-2,CASSQDRNLTMRAEAFF
TRBJ2-2,TRBD2,TRBV5-4,CASSRGLAGENTGELFF
TRBJ2-5,.,TRBV25-1,CASSPQRQLVKSQETQYF
TRBJ2-1,.,TRBV13,CASSLQEDRKQFF
TRBJ2-1,.,TRBV5-1,CASSLNRGANEQFF
TRBJ2-1,.,TRBV4-3,CASSQDTRVTYNEQFF
TRBJ1-1,TRBD1,TRBV7-3,CASSSAPYRGRGTEAFF
TRBJ2-3,TRBD1,TRBV19,CASRDIMRQGMTDTQYF
TRBJ2-1,TRBD1,TRBV7-9,CSSSSTGGSYNEQFF
TRBJ2-5,.,TRBV30,CAWSVSGRETQYF
TRBJ2-1,.,TRBV6-5,CASSYSTNYNEQFF